Many counts were recorded for the clone carrying this T cell receptor beta chain. Its cognate antigen is unknown. Germline values: CDR1 SGHTA, CDR2 FQGNSA. This CDR3 spans 17 amino acids. V lost 4 bases and J lost 8; bases outside the gene matches: 15. This sample is drawn from a study of response to subunit inactivated influenza vaccine. Findings and limits, study-wide: Each seasonal influenza vaccination, the authors suggested, recruits few new T cells.

TCRdb recomputed calls from the RT-PCR reads with MiXCR, one row per CDR3 protein. The sample yields around 540,000 distinct CDR3 sequences, roughly 10% seen once. The J gene is TRBJ2-4, the V gene TRBV7-2; TRBD1 aligns across 9 bases. The sequencing used PBMCs from blood, collected on the day of vaccination. This TCR was sampled from a man in his forties or fifties who received an inactivated influenza vaccine. CDR3 amino acids: CASSSHRRTGVLDIQYF. The DNA for the CDR3 is TGTGCCAGCAGCTCCCACCGAAGGACAGGGGTATTAGACATTCAGTACTTC.